This is a list of T cell receptor beta chains from one sample in a study of memory CD4+ T cells and cytomegalovirus serostatus. Data came from immunoSEQ multiplex PCR; TCRdb stores just in-frame clones and leaves some out. Of over 45,000 clones in the sample, roughly 84% were seen once. Sequencing used memory CD4+ T cells from blood. Receptors were obtained from an adult in good health and CMV-seronegative. Some clones in this sample may be carry-over from other donors' samples. The CDR3 runs from the conserved cysteine through the conserved F or W. D genes are given only for firm matches. Some rows have no size entry. The others give once, few or many, or a class for an expanded clone.

D: TRBD1
V: TRBV5-1
size: -
J: TRBJ2-5
CDR3: CASEKGGGQGKTQYF
DNA: TGCGCCAGCGAAAAAGGAGGGGGACAGGGGAAGACCCAGTACTTC

D: -
V: TRBV2
size: -
J: TRBJ1-5
CDR3: CASSDGTLRNQPQHF
DNA: TGTGCCAGCAGTGATGGGACACTAAGAAATCAGCCCCAGCATTTT

D: -
V: TRBV6-6
size: -
J: TRBJ1-4
CDR3: CASMGDNEKLFF
DNA: TGTGCCAGCATGGGTGATAATGAAAAACTGTTTTTT

D: -
V: TRBV7-2
size: -
J: TRBJ2-7
CDR3: CASSPRQYDEQYF
DNA: TGTGCCAGCAGCCCCAGACAGTACGACGAGCAGTACTTC

D: -
V: TRBV20-1
size: -
J: TRBJ1-4
CDR3: CSARVREKLFF
DNA: TGCAGTGCTAGAGTGCGTGAAAAACTGTTTTTT

D: TRBD2
V: TRBV18
size: -
J: TRBJ2-3
CDR3: CASSPSGRASDTQYF
DNA: TGTGCCAGCTCACCTAGCGGGAGGGCCTCAGATACGCAGTATTTT

D: -
V: TRBV7-6
size: -
J: TRBJ2-7
CDR3: CASSLATLASEQYF
DNA: TGTGCCAGCAGCTTAGCCACTCTAGCTTCCGAGCAGTACTTC

D: TRBD2
V: TRBV7-2
size: -
J: TRBJ2-7
CDR3: CASSSLAGGPYEQYF
DNA: TGTGCCAGCAGCTCCCTAGCGGGAGGGCCCTACGAGCAGTACTTC

D: -
V: TRBV30
size: few
J: TRBJ1-1
CDR3: CAWSVGRLTLNTEAFF
DNA: TGTGCCTGGAGTGTGGGGAGGCTAACATTGAACACTGAGGCTTTCTTT

D: -
V: TRBV28
size: -
J: TRBJ2-7
CDR3: CASRLTASYEQYF
DNA: TGTGCCAGCAGACTGACAGCGAGCTACGAGCAGTACTTC

D: -
V: TRBV7-3
size: -
J: TRBJ2-3
CDR3: CASSLSSVAEGTDTQYF
DNA: TGTGCCAGCAGCTTATCATCCGTGGCGGAGGGAACAGATACGCAGTATTTT

D: TRBD2
V: TRBV5-5
size: -
J: TRBJ2-5
CDR3: CASSVILAGGTQETQYF
DNA: TGTGCCAGCAGCGTAATACTAGCGGGAGGGACCCAAGAGACCCAGTACTTC

D: -
V: TRBV28
size: -
J: TRBJ1-2
CDR3: CASSSGLARGYTF
DNA: TGTGCCAGCAGCTCGGGGCTGGCGCGTGGCTACACCTTC

D: -
V: TRBV18
size: -
J: TRBJ1-4
CDR3: CASSPPNNLGHNNEKLFF
DNA: TGTGCCAGCTCACCACCTAATAACCTAGGGCACAATAATGAAAAACTGTTTTTT

D: TRBD1
V: TRBV18
size: -
J: TRBJ1-1
CDR3: CASSPGALSGGTEAFF
DNA: TGTGCCAGCTCACCAGGGGCGCTCTCAGGGGGGACTGAAGCTTTCTTT

D: -
V: TRBV5-1
size: -
J: TRBJ1-2
CDR3: CASSLSGPNYGYTF
DNA: TGCGCCAGCAGCTTGTCGGGACCTAACTATGGCTACACCTTC

D: -
V: TRBV27
size: -
J: TRBJ2-7
CDR3: CASSPPPYEQYF
DNA: TGTGCCAGCAGTCCCCCTCCATACGAGCAGTACTTC

D: TRBD2
V: TRBV6-6
size: -
J: TRBJ2-3
CDR3: CASHIAGVGADTQYF
DNA: TGTGCCAGCCATATAGCGGGAGTGGGGGCAGATACGCAGTATTTT

D: -
V: TRBV9
size: -
J: TRBJ2-1
CDR3: CASSRSTGNNEQFF
DNA: TGTGCCAGCAGCCGGAGCACAGGGAACAATGAGCAGTTCTTC

D: -
V: TRBV5-8
size: -
J: TRBJ1-6
CDR3: CASSLWENSPLHF
DNA: TGTGCCAGCAGCCTTTGGGAGAATTCACCCCTCCACTTT

D: -
V: TRBV14
size: -
J: TRBJ2-5
CDR3: CASSQGLSETQYF
DNA: TGTGCCAGCAGCCAAGGCCTTTCGGAGACCCAGTACTTC

D: -
V: TRBV7-8
size: -
J: TRBJ1-5
CDR3: CATSEGGLGQPQHF
DNA: TGTGCCACCTCGGAGGGGGGCCTCGGTCAGCCCCAGCATTTT

D: -
V: TRBV2
size: -
J: TRBJ2-5
CDR3: CASRPRQQETQYF
DNA: TGTGCCAGCAGACCTCGACAGCAAGAGACCCAGTACTTC

D: -
V: TRBV5-4
size: -
J: TRBJ2-7
CDR3: CASSRDTSYEQYF
DNA: TGTGCCAGCAGCCGGGACACCTCCTACGAGCAGTACTTC

D: TRBD2
V: TRBV6-6
size: -
J: TRBJ2-3
CDR3: CAAGRADTQYF
DNA: TGTGCCGCCGGGAGGGCAGATACGCAGTATTTT

D: TRBD2
V: TRBV4-1
size: once
J: TRBJ2-3
CDR3: CASSQDLAGGRGDTQYF
DNA: TGCGCCAGCAGCCAAGATCTAGCGGGAGGGCGTGGAGATACGCAGTATTTT

D: -
V: TRBV19
size: -
J: TRBJ2-5
CDR3: CASRSRLETQYF
DNA: TGTGCCAGTAGGTCCCGCTTGGAGACCCAGTACTTC

D: -
V: TRBV4-1
size: -
J: TRBJ2-6
CDR3: CASSPTRRAGANVLTF
DNA: TGCGCCAGCAGCCCCACCAGGAGGGCTGGGGCCAACGTCCTGACTTTC

D: -
V: TRBV7-8
size: -
J: TRBJ1-2
CDR3: CASSLARFGGGYTF
DNA: TGTGCCAGCAGCTTAGCGCGTTTTGGGGGGGGCTACACCTTC

D: -
V: TRBV28
size: few
J: TRBJ1-4
CDR3: CASSEIRTNEKLFF
DNA: TGTGCCAGCAGCGAGATTCGTACTAATGAAAAACTGTTTTTT

D: -
V: TRBV28
size: -
J: TRBJ1-4
CDR3: CASSLAGSLEKLFF
DNA: TGTGCCAGCAGTTTGGCAGGGTCCTTGGAAAAACTGTTTTTT

D: -
V: TRBV21-1
size: -
J: TRBJ2-7
CDR3: CASSTGRDRGHEQYF
DNA: TGTGCCAGCAGCACCGGGAGGGACAGGGGCCACGAGCAGTACTTC